The clone carrying this T cell receptor (beta chain) has just one count. This sample was included in a study of blood T cell repertoires in COVID-19. Original analysis: Reference gene primer amplification yielded estimated nucleated cell counts. Clones were read by immunoSEQ multiplex PCR, and TCRdb kept only the in-frame ones, dropping some. V, J and clone size reflect that table, while D and trimming were determined from the DNA. The repertoire holds 150,000 to 200,000 clones, with about 91% as singletons. V trimming: 5 bases; J trimming: 5 bases; junction bases outside the gene matches: 1. The length of the CDR3 is 13 residues. Per the germline V gene, CDR1 is SGHRS and CDR2 is YFSETQ. Recovered Cohort 3 donors showed two negative PCRs, clearance, or symptom resolution.

The rearrangement links TRBV5-1 to TRBJ1-2, with 12 bases fitting TRBD1. The clonotype was recovered from a woman under 30 who had recovered from COVID-19. The sequenced material came from PBMCs or T cells enriched from blood (not recorded which). The CDR3 loop reads CASRGQGAYGYTF. CDR3 bases: TGCGCCAGCAGGGGACAGGGGGCTTATGGCTACACCTTC. Full variable domain (outside the CDR3, taken from reference TRBV5-1 and TRBJ1-2): KAGVTQTPRYLIKTRGQQVTLSCSPISGHRSVSWYQQTPGQGLQFLFEYFSETQRNKGNFPGRFSGRQFSNSRSEMNVSTLELGDSALYLCASRGQGAYGYTFGSGTRLTVV.